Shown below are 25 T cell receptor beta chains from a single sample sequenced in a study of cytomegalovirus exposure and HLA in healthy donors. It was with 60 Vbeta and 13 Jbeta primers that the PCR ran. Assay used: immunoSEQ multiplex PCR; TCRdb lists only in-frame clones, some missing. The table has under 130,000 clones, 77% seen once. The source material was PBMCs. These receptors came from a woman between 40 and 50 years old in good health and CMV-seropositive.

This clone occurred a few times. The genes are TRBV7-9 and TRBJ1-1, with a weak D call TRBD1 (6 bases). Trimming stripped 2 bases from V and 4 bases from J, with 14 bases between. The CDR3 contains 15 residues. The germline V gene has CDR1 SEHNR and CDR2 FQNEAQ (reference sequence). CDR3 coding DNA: TGTGCCAGCAGCTTACAGGGGTCCCTGGCCACTGAAGCTTTCTTT. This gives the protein CASSLQGSLATEAFF.

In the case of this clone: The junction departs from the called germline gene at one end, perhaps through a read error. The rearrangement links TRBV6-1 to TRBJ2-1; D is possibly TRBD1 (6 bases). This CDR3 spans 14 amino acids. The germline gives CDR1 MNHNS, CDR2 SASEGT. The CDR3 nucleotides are TGTGCCAGCAGCGAAGCTCCGGGACACCCGGGGCAGTTCTTC. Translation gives CASSEAPGHPGQFF.

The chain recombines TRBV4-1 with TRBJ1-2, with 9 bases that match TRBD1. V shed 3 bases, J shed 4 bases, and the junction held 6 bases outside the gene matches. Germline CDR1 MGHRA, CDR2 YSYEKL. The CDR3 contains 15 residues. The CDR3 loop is CASSQGDRDGYGYTF. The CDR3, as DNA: TGCGCCAGCAGCCAGGGGGACAGGGACGGCTATGGCTACACCTTC.

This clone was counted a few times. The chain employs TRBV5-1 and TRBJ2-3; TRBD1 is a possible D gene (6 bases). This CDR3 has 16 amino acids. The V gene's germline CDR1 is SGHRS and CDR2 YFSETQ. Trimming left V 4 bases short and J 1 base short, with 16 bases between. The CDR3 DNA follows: TGCGCCAGCAGCCACCCCAGGGGCCTCGGCACAGATACGCAGTATTTT. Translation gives CASSHPRGLGTDTQYF.

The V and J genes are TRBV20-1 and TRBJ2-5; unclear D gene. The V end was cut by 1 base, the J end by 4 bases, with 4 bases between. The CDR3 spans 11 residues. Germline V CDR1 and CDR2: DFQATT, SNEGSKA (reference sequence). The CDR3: CSARGRETQYF. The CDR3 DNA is TGCAGTGCTAGAGGGAGAGAGACCCAGTACTTC.

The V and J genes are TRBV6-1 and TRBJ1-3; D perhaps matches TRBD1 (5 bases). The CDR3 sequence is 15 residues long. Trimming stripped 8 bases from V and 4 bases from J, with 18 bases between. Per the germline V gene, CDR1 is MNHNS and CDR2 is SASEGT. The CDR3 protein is CASPAGLRDGNTIYF. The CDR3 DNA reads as TGTGCCAGCCCGGCGGGACTACGGGACGGAAACACCATATATTTT.

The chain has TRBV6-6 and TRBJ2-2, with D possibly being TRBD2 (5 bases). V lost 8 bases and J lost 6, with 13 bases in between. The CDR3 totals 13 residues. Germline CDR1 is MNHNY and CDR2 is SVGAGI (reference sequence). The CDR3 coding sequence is TGTGCCAGCTCACGGGGTTTCGCCGGGGAGCTGTTTTTT. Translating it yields CASSRGFAGELFF.

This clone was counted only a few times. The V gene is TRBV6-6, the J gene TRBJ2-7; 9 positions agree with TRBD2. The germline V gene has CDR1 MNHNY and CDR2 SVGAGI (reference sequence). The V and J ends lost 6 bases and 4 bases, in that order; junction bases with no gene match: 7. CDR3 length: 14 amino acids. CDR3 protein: CASRRLAGPYEQYF. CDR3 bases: TGTGCCAGCAGACGTCTAGCGGGGCCTTACGAGCAGTACTTC.

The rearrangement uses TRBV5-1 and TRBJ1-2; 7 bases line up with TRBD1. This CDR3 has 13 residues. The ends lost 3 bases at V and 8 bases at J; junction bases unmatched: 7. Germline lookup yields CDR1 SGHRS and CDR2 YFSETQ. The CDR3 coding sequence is TGCGCCAGCAGCTACCGACAGGGTAAAGGCTACACCTTC. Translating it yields CASSYRQGKGYTF.

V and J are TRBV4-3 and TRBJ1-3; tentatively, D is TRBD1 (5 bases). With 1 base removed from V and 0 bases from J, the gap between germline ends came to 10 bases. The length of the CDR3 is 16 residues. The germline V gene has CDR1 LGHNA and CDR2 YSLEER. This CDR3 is CASSQGGRISGNTIYF. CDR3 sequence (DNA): TGCGCCAGCAGCCAAGGGGGGAGGATCTCTGGAAACACCATATATTTT.

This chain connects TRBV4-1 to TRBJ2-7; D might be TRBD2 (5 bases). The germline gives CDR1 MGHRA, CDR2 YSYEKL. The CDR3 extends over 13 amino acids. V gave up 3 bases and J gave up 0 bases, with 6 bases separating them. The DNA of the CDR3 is TGCGCCAGCAGCCACGGGGACTCCTACGAGCAGTACTTC. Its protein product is CASSHGDSYEQYF.

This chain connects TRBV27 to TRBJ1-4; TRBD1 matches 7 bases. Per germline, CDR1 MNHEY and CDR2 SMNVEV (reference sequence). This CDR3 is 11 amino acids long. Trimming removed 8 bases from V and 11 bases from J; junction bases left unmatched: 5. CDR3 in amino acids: CASGGQLKLFF. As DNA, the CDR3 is TGTGCCAGCGGGGGACAGCTCAAACTGTTTTTT. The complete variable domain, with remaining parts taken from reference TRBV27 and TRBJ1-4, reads EAQVTQNPRYLITVTGKKLTVTCSQNMNHEYMSWYRQDPGLGLRQIYYSMNVEVTDKGDVPEGYKVSRKEKRNFPLILESPSPNQTSLYFCASGGQLKLFFGSGTQLSVL.

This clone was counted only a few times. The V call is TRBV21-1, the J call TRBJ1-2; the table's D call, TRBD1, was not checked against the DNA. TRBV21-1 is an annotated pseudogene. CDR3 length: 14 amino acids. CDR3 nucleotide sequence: TGTGCCAGCAGCAACGGGACAGGGTACTATGGCTACACCTTC. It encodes CASSNGTGYYGYTF.

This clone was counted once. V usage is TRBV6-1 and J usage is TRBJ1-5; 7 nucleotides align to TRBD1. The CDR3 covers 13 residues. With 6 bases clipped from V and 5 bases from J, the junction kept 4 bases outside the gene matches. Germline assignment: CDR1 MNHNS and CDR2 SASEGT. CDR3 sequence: CASRIQGDQPQHF. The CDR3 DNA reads TGTGCCAGCAGGATTCAGGGGGATCAGCCCCAGCATTTT.

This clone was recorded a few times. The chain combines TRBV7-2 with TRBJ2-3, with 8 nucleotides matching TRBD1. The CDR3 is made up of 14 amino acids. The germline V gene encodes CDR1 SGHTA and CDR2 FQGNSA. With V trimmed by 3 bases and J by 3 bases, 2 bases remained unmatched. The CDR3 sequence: CASSFRGQTDTQYF. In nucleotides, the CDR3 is TGTGCCAGCAGCTTCAGGGGGCAAACAGATACGCAGTATTTT.

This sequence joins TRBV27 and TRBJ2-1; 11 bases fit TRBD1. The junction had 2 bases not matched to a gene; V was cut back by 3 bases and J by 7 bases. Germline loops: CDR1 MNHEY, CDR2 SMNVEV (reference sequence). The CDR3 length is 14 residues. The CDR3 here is CASSFWDRGNEQFF. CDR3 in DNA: TGTGCCAGCAGTTTTTGGGACAGGGGGAATGAGCAGTTCTTC.

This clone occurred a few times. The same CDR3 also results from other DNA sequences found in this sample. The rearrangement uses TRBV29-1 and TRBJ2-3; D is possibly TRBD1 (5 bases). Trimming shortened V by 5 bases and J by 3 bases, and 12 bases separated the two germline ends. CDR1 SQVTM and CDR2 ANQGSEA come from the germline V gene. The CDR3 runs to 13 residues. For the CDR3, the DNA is TGCAGCGTTCGCCAGGGTGGGACAGATACGCAGTATTTT. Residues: CSVRQGGTDTQYF.

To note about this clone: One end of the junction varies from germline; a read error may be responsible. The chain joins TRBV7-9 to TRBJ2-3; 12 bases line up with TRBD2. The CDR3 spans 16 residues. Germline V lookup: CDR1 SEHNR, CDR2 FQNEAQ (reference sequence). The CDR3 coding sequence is TGTTCCAGCAGCTTTCCCGGACTAGCGGGGATAGATACGCAGTATTTT. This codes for CSSSFPGLAGIDTQYF.

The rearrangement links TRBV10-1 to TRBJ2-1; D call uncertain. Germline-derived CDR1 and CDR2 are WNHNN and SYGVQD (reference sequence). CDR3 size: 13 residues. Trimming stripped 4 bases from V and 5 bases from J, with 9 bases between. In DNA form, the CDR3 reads TGCGCCAGCAGTGCAGGAACACACAATGAGCAGTTCTTC. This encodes CASSAGTHNEQFF.

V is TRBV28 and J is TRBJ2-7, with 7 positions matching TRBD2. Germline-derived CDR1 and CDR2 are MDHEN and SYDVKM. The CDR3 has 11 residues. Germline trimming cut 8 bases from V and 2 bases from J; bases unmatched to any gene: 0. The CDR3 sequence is CASAGAYEQYF. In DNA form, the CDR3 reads TGTGCCAGCGCGGGAGCCTACGAGCAGTACTTC.

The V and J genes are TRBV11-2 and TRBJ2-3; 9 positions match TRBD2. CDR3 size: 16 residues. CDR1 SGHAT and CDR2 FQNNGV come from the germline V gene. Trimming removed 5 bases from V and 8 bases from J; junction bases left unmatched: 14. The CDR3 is CASSDSNGTSWITQYF. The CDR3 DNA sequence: TGTGCCAGCAGCGACTCTAACGGGACTAGCTGGATTACGCAGTATTTT.

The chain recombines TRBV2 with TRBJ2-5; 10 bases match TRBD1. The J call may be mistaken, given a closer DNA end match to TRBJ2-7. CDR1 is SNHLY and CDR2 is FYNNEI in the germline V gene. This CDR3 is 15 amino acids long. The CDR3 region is CASRTTGGYRYEQYF. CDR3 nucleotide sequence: TGTGCCAGCAGAACGACAGGGGGCTATAGGTACGAGCAGTACTTC.

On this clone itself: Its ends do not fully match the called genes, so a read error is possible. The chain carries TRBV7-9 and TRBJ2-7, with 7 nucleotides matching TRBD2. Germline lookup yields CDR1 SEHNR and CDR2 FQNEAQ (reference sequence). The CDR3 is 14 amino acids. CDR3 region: CSSSRDYLSYEQYF. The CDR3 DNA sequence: TGTTCCAGCAGCCGGGACTACCTCTCCTACGAGCAGTACTTC.

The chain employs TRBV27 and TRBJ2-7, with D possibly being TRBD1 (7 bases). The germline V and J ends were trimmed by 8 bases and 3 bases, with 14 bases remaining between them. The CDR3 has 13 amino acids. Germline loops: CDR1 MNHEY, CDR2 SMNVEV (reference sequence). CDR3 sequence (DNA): TGTGCCAGCGCACGACAGGGAGGCTACGAGCAGTACTTC. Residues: CASARQGGYEQYF.

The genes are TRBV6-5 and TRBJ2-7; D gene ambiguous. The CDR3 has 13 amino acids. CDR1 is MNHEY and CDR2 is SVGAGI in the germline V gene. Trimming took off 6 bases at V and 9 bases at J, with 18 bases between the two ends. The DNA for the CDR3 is TGTGCCAGCAGCGACTCTCGGAGCTCGAGGCAGTACTTC. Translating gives CASSDSRSSRQYF.